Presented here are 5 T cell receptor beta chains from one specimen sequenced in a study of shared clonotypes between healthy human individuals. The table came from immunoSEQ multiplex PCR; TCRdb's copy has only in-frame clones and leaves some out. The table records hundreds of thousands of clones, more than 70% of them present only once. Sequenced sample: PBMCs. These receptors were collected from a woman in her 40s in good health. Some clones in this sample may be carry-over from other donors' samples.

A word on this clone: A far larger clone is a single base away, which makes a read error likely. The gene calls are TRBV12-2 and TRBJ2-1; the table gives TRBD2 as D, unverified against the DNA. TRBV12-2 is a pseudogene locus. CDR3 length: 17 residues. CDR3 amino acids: CASRLGALTGGSDEQFF. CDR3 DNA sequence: TGTGCAAGTCGCTTAGGGGCCCTAACGGGAGGGAGCGATGAGCAGTTCTTC.

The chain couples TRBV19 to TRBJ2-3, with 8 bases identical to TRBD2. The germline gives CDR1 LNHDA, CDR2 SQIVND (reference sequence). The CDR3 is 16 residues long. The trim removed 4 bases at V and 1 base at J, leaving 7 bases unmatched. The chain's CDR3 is CASSRNSGTGTDTQYF. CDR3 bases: TGTGCCAGTAGTAGAAATAGCGGGACGGGCACAGATACGCAGTATTTT.

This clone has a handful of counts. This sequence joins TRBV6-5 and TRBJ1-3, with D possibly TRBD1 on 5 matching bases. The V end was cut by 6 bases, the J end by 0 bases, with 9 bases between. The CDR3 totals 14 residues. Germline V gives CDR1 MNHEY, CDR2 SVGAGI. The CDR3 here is CASRGATSGNTIYF. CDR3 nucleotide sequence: TGTGCCAGCAGAGGGGCTACCTCTGGAAACACCATATATTTT.

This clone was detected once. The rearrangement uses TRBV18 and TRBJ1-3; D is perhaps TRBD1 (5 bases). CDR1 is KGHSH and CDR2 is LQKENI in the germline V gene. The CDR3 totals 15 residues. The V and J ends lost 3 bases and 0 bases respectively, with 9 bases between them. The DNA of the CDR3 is TGTGCCAGCTCACCCAGACAGATCTCTGGAAACACCATATATTTT. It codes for CASSPRQISGNTIYF.

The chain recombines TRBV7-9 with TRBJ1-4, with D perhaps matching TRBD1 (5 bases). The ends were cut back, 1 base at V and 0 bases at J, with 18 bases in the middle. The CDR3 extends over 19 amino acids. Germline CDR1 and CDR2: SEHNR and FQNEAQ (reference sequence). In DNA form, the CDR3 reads TGTGCCAGCAGCTTAGGATCGTCGGGGGGACTTACAACTAATGAAAAACTGTTTTTT. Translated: CASSLGSSGGLTTNEKLFF.